This T cell receptor (beta chain) appears in the sequencing data of a study of monozygotic twins with inflammatory bowel disease. Study-wide results and caveats: The data did not back a single strong IBD-associated clonotype or signal. Among IBD patients, TCRbeta diversity (inverse Simpson) was lower than in healthy co-twins. No difference was seen in repertoire similarity between concordant and discordant twins, possibly from limited power.

This CDR3 contains 14 residues. Per germline, CDR1 LGHNA and CDR2 YNFKEQ. Worth noting for this clonotype: Its antigen is currently unknown.

TCRdb reanalyzed the 5' RACE reads, giving one entry per CDR3 protein sequence and no DNA. The record lists roughly 200,000 distinct CDR3 sequences, of which the ten most abundant hold 1.5% to 2%. Source material: blood. The sequence came from a human donor with ulcerative colitis or Crohn's disease, or a healthy co-twin of an affected twin (not recorded which). The V call is TRBV4-2, the J call TRBJ1-2; TCRdb's D call of TRBD1 is untestable without DNA. The CDR3 loop reads CASSQERGNYGYTF.